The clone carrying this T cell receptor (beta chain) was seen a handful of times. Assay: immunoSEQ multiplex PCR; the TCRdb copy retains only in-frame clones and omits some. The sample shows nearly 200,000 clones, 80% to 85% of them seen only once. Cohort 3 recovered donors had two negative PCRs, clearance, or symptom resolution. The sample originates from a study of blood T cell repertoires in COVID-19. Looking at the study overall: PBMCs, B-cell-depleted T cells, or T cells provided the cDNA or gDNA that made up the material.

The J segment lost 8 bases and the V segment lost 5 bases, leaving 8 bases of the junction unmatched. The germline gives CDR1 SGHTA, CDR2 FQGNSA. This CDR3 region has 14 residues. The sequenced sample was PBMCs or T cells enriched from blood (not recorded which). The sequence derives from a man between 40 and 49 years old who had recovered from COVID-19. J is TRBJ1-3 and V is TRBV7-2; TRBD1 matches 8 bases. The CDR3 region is CASSNPGQGYTIYF. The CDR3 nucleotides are TGTGCCAGCAGCAACCCTGGACAGGGTTACACCATATATTTT.